The rows below give T cell receptor beta chains drawn from one sample of a study of beta chain features in type 1 diabetes. The method was immunoSEQ multiplex PCR; TCRdb's version includes in-frame clones alone and lacks a portion of them. The sample contains 50,000 or so clones, around 40% of which appear only once. Sequenced input: stem cell memory CD4+ T cells from blood. The receptors here all came from a man aged 25-40 years with type 1 diabetes. CDR3s include the opening cysteine and the closing phenylalanine or tryptophan. A D gene is named only where the DNA matches it firmly. Only part of the rows carry a size: once, few, many, or a class if the clone is expanded.

j_call	d_call	clone_size	v_call	cdr3_aa	cdr3_nt
TRBJ2-5	TRBD2	few	TRBV10-3	CAIGGLAGDETQYF	TGTGCCATCGGGGGACTAGCGGGAGACGAGACCCAGTACTTC
TRBJ2-1	TRBD2	few	TRBV5-1	CASSLDGTSGSSGQFF	TGCGCCAGCAGCTTAGACGGGACTAGCGGGAGTAGTGGGCAGTTCTTC
TRBJ2-3	.	few	TRBV5-1	CASSLAGVSTDTQYF	TGCGCCAGCAGCTTGGCCGGAGTTAGCACAGATACGCAGTATTTT
TRBJ2-1	TRBD2	.	TRBV11-2	CASSSRTSGNEQFF	TGTGCCAGCAGCTCTAGGACTAGCGGGAACGAGCAGTTCTTC
TRBJ2-1	TRBD2	.	TRBV5-4	CASSATSGRINEQFF	TGTGCCAGCAGCGCGACTAGCGGGAGGATAAATGAGCAGTTCTTC
TRBJ2-7	TRBD2	.	TRBV5-1	CASTRLAGGSYEQYF	TGCGCCAGCACCCGACTAGCGGGAGGCTCCTACGAGCAGTACTTC
TRBJ2-7	.	.	TRBV5-1	CASSLGTVTSEQYF	TGCGCCAGCAGCTTGGGGACAGTTACCTCCGAGCAGTACTTC
TRBJ2-7	.	.	TRBV30	CAWSPQGYEQYF	TGTGCCTGGAGTCCACAGGGCTACGAGCAGTACTTC
TRBJ1-2	TRBD1	.	TRBV7-2	CASSPGQVYGYTF	TGTGCCAGCAGCCCTGGACAGGTTTATGGCTACACCTTC
TRBJ2-5	.	.	TRBV5-1	CASSPPIGETQYF	TGCGCCAGCAGCCCTCCCATCGGGGAGACCCAGTACTTC
TRBJ2-1	.	few	TRBV7-9	CASSLRLLDTNEQFF	TGTGCCAGCAGCTTGAGGCTCCTAGATACCAATGAGCAGTTCTTC
TRBJ1-1	.	.	TRBV20-1	CSASIYTEAFF	TGCAGTGCTAGTATTTACACTGAAGCTTTCTTT
TRBJ2-7	.	.	TRBV28	CASSLAGAGGNEQYF	TGTGCCAGCAGCCTCGCGGGTGCAGGTGGTAACGAGCAGTACTTC
TRBJ2-7	TRBD1	few	TRBV5-1	CASSLDRGYEQYF	TGCGCCAGCAGCTTGGACAGGGGGTACGAGCAGTACTTC
TRBJ2-5	.	few	TRBV5-1	CASSLDPGDQETQYF	TGCGCCAGCAGCCTAGATCCGGGGGACCAAGAGACCCAGTACTTC
TRBJ1-3	.	.	TRBV19	CASSGTTGNTIYF	TGTGCCAGTAGTGGGACAACTGGAAACACCATATATTTT
TRBJ1-5	.	.	TRBV5-8	CASSSTGSNQPQHF	TGTGCCAGCAGCTCAACAGGTAGCAATCAGCCCCAGCATTTT
TRBJ2-1	TRBD2	.	TRBV19	CASSALGAGAYNEQFF	TGTGCCAGTAGTGCCCTCGGTGCGGGAGCCTACAATGAGCAGTTCTTC
TRBJ2-3	TRBD2	few	TRBV9	CASSATSGRGNTQYF	TGTGCCAGCAGCGCTACTAGCGGGAGGGGTAATACGCAGTATTTT
TRBJ1-2	.	.	TRBV27	CASSLRGNGYTF	TGTGCCAGCAGTTTGCGAGGGAATGGCTACACCTTC
TRBJ2-3	.	.	TRBV28	CATVRGGADTQYF	TGTGCCACCGTGCGCGGGGGCGCAGATACGCAGTATTTT
TRBJ2-7	.	.	TRBV6-1	CASSEDWSSYEQYF	TGTGCCAGCAGTGAGGACTGGAGCTCCTACGAGCAGTACTTC
TRBJ2-7	.	few	TRBV28	CASIGGYEQYF	TGTGCCAGCATCGGCGGATACGAGCAGTACTTC
TRBJ1-1	.	few	TRBV7-9	CASSRTGTEAFF	TGTGCCAGCAGCCGAACAGGCACTGAAGCTTTCTTT
TRBJ2-3	TRBD2	.	TRBV7-2	CASSLAGGLGQNTQYF	TGTGCCAGCAGCTTAGCGGGGGGACTAGGGCAAAACACGCAGTATTTT
TRBJ1-2	TRBD1	.	TRBV29-1	CSVEAGQGDYGYTF	TGCAGCGTTGAAGCTGGACAGGGGGACTATGGCTACACCTTC
TRBJ2-6	.	few	TRBV4-3	CASSQGQRSSGANVLTF	TGCGCCAGCAGCCAAGGGCAGCGGAGCTCTGGGGCCAACGTCCTGACTTTC
TRBJ2-7	TRBD1	few	TRBV18	CASSPQRTGGHEQYF	TGTGCCAGCTCACCACAACGGACAGGGGGGCACGAGCAGTACTTC
TRBJ2-6	.	.	TRBV4-2	CASSPKWASLDAGANVLTF	TGTGCCAGCAGCCCTAAGTGGGCCTCTCTCGACGCTGGGGCCAACGTCCTGACTTTC
TRBJ1-1	.	few	TRBV5-6	CASSLSPPEGTEAFF	TGTGCCAGCAGCTTGTCTCCCCCGGAGGGCACTGAAGCTTTCTTT
TRBJ2-1	TRBD2	once	TRBV28	CASSLRSGSISYNEQFF	TGTGCCAGCAGTTTACGTAGCGGGAGTATCTCCTACAATGAGCAGTTCTTC
TRBJ1-1	TRBD1	.	TRBV7-9	CASSRGTGRFDTEAFF	TGTGCCAGCAGCCGGGGGACAGGGCGGTTTGACACTGAAGCTTTCTTT
TRBJ1-5	.	once	TRBV30	CAWSEVPGQPQHF	TGTGCCTGGAGTGAGGTCCCGGGTCAGCCCCAGCATTTT
TRBJ2-1	TRBD2	once	TRBV9	CASSVGYGLATKQFF	TGTGCCAGCAGCGTAGGGTATGGACTAGCGACGAAGCAGTTCTTC
TRBJ1-4	.	.	TRBV4-1	CASSQRDTLQEKLFF	TGCGCCAGCAGCCAGAGGGACACTCTCCAGGAAAAACTGTTTTTT
TRBJ1-2	TRBD1	few	TRBV19	CASSVYPPGTVFYGYTF	TGTGCCAGTAGTGTCTATCCTCCCGGGACAGTTTTTTATGGCTACACCTTC
TRBJ2-2	TRBD1	.	TRBV11-2	CASRRPGQSNTGELFF	TGTGCCAGCAGGAGACCGGGACAGTCGAACACCGGGGAGCTGTTTTTT
TRBJ2-7	.	.	TRBV13	CASSFRRSLAYEQYF	TGTGCCAGCAGCTTTCGGCGGAGCCTAGCCTACGAGCAGTACTTC
TRBJ2-4	.	few	TRBV10-3	CAISESLALANIQYF	TGTGCCATCAGTGAGTCATTAGCCCTGGCAAACATTCAGTACTTC
TRBJ2-7	.	.	TRBV7-9	CASSLRAGGTYEQYF	TGTGCCAGCAGCTTAAGAGCGGGTGGTACCTACGAGCAGTACTTC
TRBJ1-5	.	.	TRBV18	CASSAQGGNQPQHF	TGTGCCAGCTCCGCACAGGGAGGGAATCAGCCCCAGCATTTT
TRBJ2-7	TRBD2	few	TRBV5-1	CASSSGLAETYEQYF	TGCGCCAGCAGCTCGGGACTAGCGGAGACCTACGAGCAGTACTTC
TRBJ2-5	.	.	TRBV11-2	CASSLVIRDQETQYF	TGTGCCAGCAGCTTAGTGATTCGGGACCAAGAGACCCAGTACTTC
TRBJ1-2	TRBD1	.	TRBV19	CASSRRGPGYGYTF	TGTGCCAGTAGTAGGAGGGGGCCGGGCTATGGCTACACCTTC
TRBJ1-2	.	.	TRBV7-9	CASSLELGPSSRYTF	TGTGCCAGCAGCTTAGAACTTGGGCCATCCTCACGCTACACCTTC
TRBJ1-5	.	few	TRBV6-5	CASSLDGRLNQPQHF	TGTGCCAGCAGCCTGGACGGGAGACTCAATCAGCCCCAGCATTTT
TRBJ1-1	.	.	TRBV7-2	CASSLVRVSTEAFF	TGTGCCAGCAGCTTAGTCAGGGTTAGTACTGAAGCTTTCTTT
TRBJ2-7	.	.	TRBV6-5	CASNFTGRVDSEQYF	TGTGCCAGCAATTTTACAGGAAGGGTGGATTCCGAGCAGTACTTC
TRBJ1-5	.	.	TRBV7-3	CASSLGSDQPQHF	TGTGCCAGCAGCTTGGGCAGTGATCAGCCCCAGCATTTT
TRBJ2-3	.	.	TRBV7-9	CASSLGSSATDTQYF	TGTGCCAGCAGCTTAGGTAGTAGCGCTACAGATACGCAGTATTTT
TRBJ2-1	TRBD1	.	TRBV2	CASREGGQGEFF	TGTGCCAGCAGAGAAGGGGGACAGGGGGAGTTCTTC
TRBJ2-4	.	.	TRBV5-1	CASSLATGQKRNIQYF	TGCGCCAGCAGCTTAGCAACTGGACAGAAAAGAAACATTCAGTACTTC
TRBJ2-1	TRBD2	.	TRBV5-1	CASSILAGGINEQFF	TGCGCCAGCAGCATCCTAGCGGGAGGGATCAATGAGCAGTTCTTC
TRBJ1-1	.	.	TRBV5-8	CASSHRGRDGTEAFF	TGTGCCAGCAGCCACCGCGGGAGGGATGGTACTGAAGCTTTCTTT
TRBJ1-5	.	.	TRBV2	CASKSGEGNQPQHF	TGTGCCAGCAAATCGGGGGAGGGCAATCAGCCCCAGCATTTT
TRBJ1-1	.	.	TRBV19	CASRGPTEAFF	TGTGCCAGCAGGGGACCCACTGAAGCTTTCTTT
TRBJ1-2	.	.	TRBV5-1	CASSLLTGEDGYTF	TGCGCCAGCAGTTTGCTCACAGGAGAAGATGGCTACACCTTC
TRBJ2-1	.	.	TRBV19	CASSPARYSEQFF	TGTGCCAGTAGTCCGGCGAGATACAGTGAGCAGTTCTTC
TRBJ2-2	.	.	TRBV5-5	CASSLPGRGGFGELFF	TGTGCCAGCAGCTTACCGGGACGGGGAGGTTTCGGGGAGCTGTTTTTT